This record looks at one TCR beta chain sequence and its context. This clonotype was counted only a few times. What antigen it recognizes has not been identified. No base quality values were provided; no much bigger clone lies one nucleotide off. From its cysteine to its phenylalanine, the CDR3 spans 14 amino acids. Just CDR3 DNA is preserved here, 42 bases in frame from base 1. CDR1 and CDR2 (LNHDA, SQIVND) derive from the germline V gene (reference sequence). Trimmed from V: 6 bases; trimmed from J: 5 bases; junction bases lacking a gene match: 8. This sample is drawn from a study of T cells in Graves' hyperthyroidism and ophthalmopathy (dated by TCRdb to between 2019 and 2020). Broadly, across the study: Peripheral blood samples were taken at initial diagnosis, before any treatment was given. A discovery cohort of about 95 patients, roughly 45 with Graves' ophthalmopathy and 57 with stable Graves' hyperthyroidism, was used to find distinguishing TCR V-J signatures. Prospective prediction of ophthalmopathy was tested in an independent validation cohort of about 19 hyperthyroidism patients and around 16 patients who later progressed to ophthalmopathy. The 80 to 100 discovery patients were randomly divided into training and test sets at a 7:3 ratio. In roughly six Graves' hyperthyroidism patients, the study also compared T-cell repertoires from thyroid tissue with T-cell repertoires from blood. After blood sampling, hyperthyroidism patients were treated with methimazole at a starting dose of 30 mg daily, and ophthalmopathy patients were treated with high-dose intravenous methylprednisolone. TCR Vbeta CDR3 sequencing of 140 or so peripheral blood samples (approximately 44 ophthalmopathy, 75 hyperthyroidism and around 17 progressor patients) is reported in the paper.

Stable Graves' hyperthyroidism was defined as no progression to ophthalmopathy during 18 months of follow-up. Hyperthyroidism patients were newly diagnosed, with disease duration under 2 months, and aged 18 to 65 years. The study excluded patients with uncontrolled infections, other autoimmune diseases, pregnancy or lactation. Clinical symptoms, serum thyroxine and TRAb, thyroid ultrasound, and orbital computed tomography formed the basis for the diagnoses. PBMCs were isolated from about 10 ml of fresh peripheral blood by Ficoll-Paque density gradient centrifugation. Total RNA was extracted with Trizol reagent, and quality was checked on an Agilent 2100 Bioanalyzer. The paper's findings and limits, for the study overall: A model built on a 13 V-J signature distinguished ophthalmopathy from stable hyperthyroidism, reaching 85% to 90% sensitivity and around 81% specificity in cross-validation and 80%/75% in testing. Most expanded thyroid clonotypes (frequency above 0.001) were also found in blood, which suggests that blood repertoires may mirror thyroid immune responses. In validation, the model predicted progression to ophthalmopathy with 55% to 71% sensitivity and approximately 74% specificity, a median of about 6.7 months before onset. No statistical method was used to set the sample size in advance, and investigators knew the group allocation.

The TCR beta CDR3 regions were amplified from the RNA transcripts. A first-round RT-PCR of the TCR CDR3 used the HTBI primer set with the Qiagen OneStep RT-PCR kit. The libraries were constructed in a second round of multiplex PCR and then size-selected and purified. Libraries were sequenced paired-end with 100 bp reads on an Illumina HiSeq2000. Under the source paper's analysis protocol: SOAPnuke was used to process the raw data, removing reads that contained adapters or uncalled bases, had a mean Phred below 15, or lacked an exact match to the constant primer or identifier. High-quality paired reads were merged using COPE v1.2.5, and each unique nucleotide sequence was defined as a clonotype. Clonotypes were aligned to IMGT TRBV, TRBD and TRBJ reference segments using MiTCR v1.1. Analysis was restricted to V-J combinations with a frequency above 0.0001, which covered 99.2% of repertoires. The TCS score was defined as the ratio of F50 (clonal expansion) to E x V (chaos), calculated using BLOSUM62-based TCRdist between CDR3 peptides within each V-J. Welch's t-statistics and random forest reduced around 520 V-J features to 10 to 15, which were used in a naive Bayes classifier (R e1071). TCRdb took the public reads, trimmed them with fastp at Q25, ran MiXCR for clone calling and kept in-frame beta chains. Rows with one shared CDR3 protein collapse into an entry with the most common genes and DNA. TCRdb, not the authors, supplied the V and J calls. For this sample the table gives over 300,000 distinct CDR3 sequences, of which approximately 14% were detected only once. The leading ten clones occupy approximately 10% of the sample.

The V gene is TRBV19 and the J gene is TRBJ2-7, with 9 bases matching TRBD1. This receptor was obtained from a woman in her fifties or sixties with Graves' hyperthyroidism. Sequenced sample: blood. The CDR3 reads CASSQYRGRNEQYF. The nucleotides are TGTGCCAGTAGCCAATACAGGGGGCGAAACGAGCAGTACTTC.